The 22 T cell receptor beta chains below come from one sample, sequenced in a study of technical replicates of blood from four donors. Profiling relied on immunoSEQ multiplex PCR, and the TCRdb table lists in-frame clones only, not all of them. The sample shows around 81,000 clones, approximately 78% of them seen only once. Sequenced: PBMCs. Receptor source: a human donor in good health. Some clones in this sample may be carry-over from other donors' samples.

This clone was found a few times. The J gene is TRBJ2-7, the V gene TRBV30; TRBD1 is a possible D gene (5 bases). The germline V gene encodes CDR1 GTSNPN and CDR2 SVGIG (reference sequence). V was trimmed by 4 bases and J by 2 bases, leaving 12 bases between them. The CDR3 loop spans 13 amino acids. CDR3 in amino acids: CAWKQVRTYEQYF. Written as DNA, the CDR3 is TGTGCCTGGAAACAGGTTAGAACCTACGAGCAGTACTTC.

This clone appeared a single time. The CDR3 DNA follows: TGTGCCAGCAGTAAAGCGGGGGGGCCAATCAATGAGCAGTTCTTC. Amino acid sequence: CASSKAGGPINEQFF. The chain links TRBV28 to TRBJ2-1, with 10 bases that match TRBD2. The V and J ends lost 5 bases and 6 bases, in that order; junction bases with no gene match: 7. CDR3 length equals 15 residues. Germline assignment: CDR1 MDHEN and CDR2 SYDVKM. Variable domain in full (rest from reference TRBV28 and TRBJ2-1): DVKVTQSSRYLVKRTGEKVFLECVQDMDHENMFWYRQDPGLGLRLIYFSYDVKMKEKGDIPEGYSVSREKKERFSLILESASTNQTSMYLCASSKAGGPINEQFFGPGTRLTVL.

The chain combines TRBV4-3 with TRBJ2-3, with TRBD2 matching over 10 bases. The CDR3 totals 17 residues. The V gene's germline CDR1 is LGHNA and CDR2 YSLEER. Trimming removed 0 bases from V and 5 bases from J; junction bases left unmatched: 8. CDR3 DNA: TGCGCCAGCAGCCAAGATGCTCAGCGGGGGGGGCGAGATACGCAGTATTTT. Translating gives CASSQDAQRGGRDTQYF.

This clone has more than one count but fewer than ten. The chain recombines TRBV11-2 with TRBJ2-1; 8 nucleotides line up with TRBD2. V lost 5 bases and J lost 4; bases outside the gene matches: 4. CDR3 length: 14 residues. Germline V CDR1 and CDR2: SGHAT, FQNNGV. The CDR3, as DNA: TGTGCCAGCAGCAAGAAGCGGGGGTACAATGAGCAGTTCTTC. Amino acids: CASSKKRGYNEQFF.

This chain connects TRBV4-3 to TRBJ2-5; 7 positions match TRBD1. The germline gives CDR1 LGHNA, CDR2 YSLEER. The V and J ends lost 1 base and 4 bases, in that order; junction bases with no gene match: 6. This CDR3 is 15 amino acids long. For the CDR3, the DNA is TGCGCCAGCAGCCAAGGCGGCAGGGGGAGAGAGACCCAGTACTTC. Translating gives CASSQGGRGRETQYF.

This chain joins TRBV2 and TRBJ2-5; D possibly corresponds to TRBD2 (6 bases). The V end was cut by 6 bases, the J end by 5 bases, with 19 bases between. The V gene's germline CDR1 is SNHLY and CDR2 FYNNEI. The CDR3 runs to 15 residues. In DNA form, the CDR3 reads TGTGCCAGCAGCGCGGGGACGCGTCCAGGGGAGACCCAGTACTTC. It encodes CASSAGTRPGETQYF.

The chain joins TRBV11-3 to TRBJ2-7; the match to TRBD2 covers 11 bases. This CDR3 is 14 amino acids long. The junction had 5 bases not matched to a gene; V was cut back by 5 bases and J by 5 bases. Germline-derived CDR1 and CDR2 are SGHNT and YENEEA. The CDR3, as DNA: TGTGCCAGCAGCGATAGCGGGAGGGCCAACGAGCAGTACTTC. Translating gives CASSDSGRANEQYF.

The genes are TRBV19 and TRBJ2-2; the D is unclear. The CDR3 covers 10 residues. Trimming took 8 bases from V and 6 from J, leaving 4 bases between them. CDR1 is LNHDA and CDR2 is SQIVND in the germline V gene (reference sequence). Here the CDR3 DNA reads TGTGCCAGTGGCCCCGGGGAGCTGTTTTTT. Its protein product is CASGPGELFF.

The chain is built from TRBV9 and TRBJ2-1; 9 nucleotides line up with TRBD2. CDR3 length: 14 amino acids. Germline lookup yields CDR1 SGDLS and CDR2 YYNGEE. Losses at the gene ends were 2 bases for V and 8 bases for J; bases not matched to a gene: 5. CDR3 in DNA: TGTGCCAGCAGCGTCGCCGGGACTAGCTATGAGCAGTTCTTC. Translation: CASSVAGTSYEQFF.

This rearrangement joins TRBV15 to TRBJ2-3; TRBD2 matches at 8 bases. V dropped 1 base and J dropped 5; count of bases not matched to a gene: 8. The CDR3 contains 16 residues. Germline V gives CDR1 LNHNV, CDR2 YYDKDF (reference sequence). The chain's CDR3 is CATSRGGGGGRDTQYF. The CDR3, as DNA: TGTGCCACCAGCAGAGGGGGTGGCGGGGGGCGAGATACGCAGTATTTT. The full variable domain, rest sourced from reference TRBV15 and TRBJ2-3, is DAMVIQNPRYQVTQFGKPVTLSCSQTLNHNVMYWYQQKSSQAPKLLFHYYDKDFNNEADTPDNFQSRRPNTSFCFLDIRSPGLGDTAMYLCATSRGGGGGRDTQYFGPGTRLTVL.

The chain couples TRBV7-9 to TRBJ2-7, with D unresolved. The germline gives CDR1 SEHNR, CDR2 FQNEAQ (reference sequence). Trimming cost V 1 base and J 5 bases, with 15 bases left between them. The CDR3 has 15 amino acids. CDR3 amino acids: CASSLGALDRDEQYF. The CDR3 coding sequence is TGTGCCAGCAGCTTAGGGGCTTTGGATCGTGACGAGCAGTACTTC.

The chain combines TRBV29-1 with TRBJ1-2, with D possibly matching TRBD1 (6 bases). With 6 bases removed from V and 8 bases from J, the gap between germline ends came to 22 bases. The V gene's germline CDR1 is SQVTM and CDR2 ANQGSEA. This CDR3 has 14 amino acids. CDR3 protein: CSVGEQGHQGGYTF. The CDR3 DNA sequence: TGCAGCGTGGGGGAACAGGGCCACCAAGGGGGCTACACCTTC.

The chain combines TRBV7-8 with TRBJ2-3; 8 nucleotides line up with TRBD2. CDR3 length equals 15 residues. CDR1 is SGHVS and CDR2 is FQNEAQ in the germline V gene. J lost 3 bases, V lost 4 bases, and 6 bases had no gene match. Here the CDR3 DNA reads TGTGCCAGCAGCTCAAGACTAGCGAGAACAGATACGCAGTATTTT. This translates into CASSSRLARTDTQYF.

The chain combines TRBV4-3 with TRBJ2-2, with TRBD2 as a possible D gene (5 bases). This CDR3 has 15 residues. The V gene's germline CDR1 is LGHNA and CDR2 YSLEER. Trimming removed 4 bases from V and 4 bases from J, with 13 bases in between. The CDR3 is CASSLLSGVTGELFF. CDR3 nucleotides: TGCGCCAGCAGCCTCCTCAGCGGAGTCACCGGGGAGCTGTTTTTT.

The V gene is TRBV2, the J gene TRBJ2-4, with 7 bases fitting TRBD2. Germline V gene data show CDR1 as SNHLY and CDR2 as FYNNEI. J was trimmed by 6 bases and V by 7 bases; bases with no gene match: 15. This CDR3 contains 16 residues. The CDR3 protein is CASNSVAGGLVNIQYF. The DNA of the CDR3 is TGTGCCAGCAACTCCGTAGCGGGTGGATTAGTAAACATTCAGTACTTC.

CDR3 protein: CASRSSGSNQPQHF. As DNA, the CDR3 is TGTGCCAGCAGGTCATCAGGGAGCAATCAGCCCCAGCATTTT. This sequence joins TRBV6-4 and TRBJ1-5; maybe TRBD1 (5 bases). The germline V and J ends were trimmed by 6 bases and 1 base, with 10 bases remaining between them. The length of the CDR3 is 14 residues. Germline CDR1 and CDR2: MRHNA and SNTAGT.

The chain uses TRBV10-3 and TRBJ1-1; no reliable D call. V was shortened by 0 bases and J by 4 bases, with 15 bases between the two germline ends. Germline CDR1 reads ENHRY; CDR2 reads SYGVKD. The CDR3 has 16 amino acids. The CDR3 coding sequence is TGTGCCATCAGTGAGTCAACTGGGCCCGACGTCACTGAAGCTTTCTTT. Its protein is CAISESTGPDVTEAFF.

J is TRBJ2-5 and V is TRBV5-1; TRBD1 might be the D (5 bases). From germline, CDR1 is SGHRS and CDR2 YFSETQ. V dropped 6 bases and J dropped 1 base, with 13 bases sitting between them. The CDR3 extends over 14 amino acids. The CDR3 reads CASKRGLSQETQYF. Written as DNA, the CDR3 is TGCGCCAGCAAAAGGGGCCTTTCCCAAGAGACCCAGTACTTC.

The chain has TRBV6-7 and TRBJ2-1; D is uncertain. TRBV6-7 is filed as an ORF, its function uncertain. The CDR3 runs 12 residues. V gave up 8 bases and J gave up 4 bases, with 9 bases separating them. DNA for the CDR3: TGTGCCAGCCCCGCCAGATACAATGAGCAGTTCTTC. This gives the protein CASPARYNEQFF.

The chain joins TRBV5-1 to TRBJ2-5, with 7 bases aligning to TRBD2. The germline V gene has CDR1 SGHRS and CDR2 YFSETQ. With 3 bases clipped from V and 4 bases from J, the junction kept 9 bases outside the gene matches. The CDR3 loop spans 15 amino acids. CDR3 DNA sequence: TGCGCCAGCAGCTGGGGCGGGGAGGGCCGAGAGACCCAGTACTTC. It translates to CASSWGGEGRETQYF.

The chain uses TRBV19 and TRBJ1-5; tentative D call: TRBD1 (6 bases). This CDR3 is built from 16 residues. V lost 6 bases and J lost 0, with 15 bases in between. CDR1 LNHDA and CDR2 SQIVND come from the germline V gene (reference sequence). The CDR3 DNA sequence: TGTGCCAGTAGAAGGGGGATTGGGGATAGCAATCAGCCCCAGCATTTT. Its protein is CASRRGIGDSNQPQHF. Variable domain in full (rest from reference TRBV19 and TRBJ1-5): DGGITQSPKYLFRKEGQNVTLSCEQNLNHDAMYWYRQDPGQGLRLIYYSQIVNDFQKGDIAEGYSVSREKKESFPLTVTSAQKNPTAFYLCASRRGIGDSNQPQHFGDGTRLSIL.

The chain couples TRBV7-2 to TRBJ2-1; D is undetermined. In germline, CDR1 is SGHTA, CDR2 FQGNSA. The CDR3 runs to 13 residues. V lost 1 base and J 8 bases, leaving 9 bases between the germline ends. The CDR3: CASSLGRGDEQFF. Here the CDR3 DNA reads TGTGCCAGCAGCTTAGGGAGAGGCGATGAGCAGTTCTTC.